These 7 T cell receptor beta chains were all obtained from the same sample, sequenced in a study of memory CD4+ T cells and cytomegalovirus serostatus. The sort gate was single viable CD3+CD4+CD8-CD45RO+ cells for memory CD4+ T cells. Some clones are missing from TCRdb's copy, which holds only in-frame ones; the method was immunoSEQ multiplex PCR. The sample contains 35,000 to 50,000 clones, 60% to 85% of which appear only once. The source material was memory CD4+ T cells from blood. The receptors originated from an adult in good health and CMV-seronegative.

The genes are TRBV18 and TRBJ1-1; TRBD1 agrees at 11 bases. The CDR3 totals 17 residues. The J segment lost 0 bases and the V segment lost 1 base, leaving 4 bases of the junction unmatched. CDR1 is KGHSH, CDR2 LQKENI, per germline. The CDR3 DNA reads TGTGCCAGCTCACCACGGGACAGGGGGACTATGAACACTGAAGCTTTCTTT. Translating gives CASSPRDRGTMNTEAFF.

The chain employs TRBV9 and TRBJ1-2, with D perhaps TRBD1 (5 bases). The CDR3 runs to 15 residues. The V and J ends lost 7 bases and 8 bases respectively, with 24 bases between them. Germline lookup yields CDR1 SGDLS and CDR2 YYNGEE. CDR3 nucleotides: TGTGCCAGCTCATCAGATCCTCGGGACTCCTGGGGCTACACCTTC. Amino acids: CASSSDPRDSWGYTF.

The chain couples TRBV9 to TRBJ2-3; 7 nucleotides match TRBD2. The trim removed 4 bases at V and 1 base at J, leaving 9 bases unmatched. The CDR3 totals 16 residues. CDR1 SGDLS and CDR2 YYNGEE come from the germline V gene. The CDR3 region is CASSPGRLAGTDTQYF. Here the CDR3 DNA reads TGTGCCAGCAGCCCCGGACGGCTAGCGGGCACAGATACGCAGTATTTT.

The CDR3 nucleotides are TGTGCCAGCAGCCCACGGAGGGGGCGAAGCTATGGCTACACCTTC. Its translation is CASSPRRGRSYGYTF. This chain links TRBV5-4 with TRBJ1-2; 7 bases are shared with TRBD1. The V gene's germline CDR1 is SGHNT and CDR2 YYREEE (reference sequence). Trimming cost V 4 bases and J 4 bases; bases outside gene matches: 10. The CDR3 loop spans 15 amino acids.

The genes are TRBV7-8 and TRBJ2-7, with unresolved D. Germline V lookup: CDR1 SGHVS, CDR2 FQNEAQ. Trimming cost V 5 bases and J 1 base, with 18 bases left between them. The CDR3 is made up of 16 amino acids. CDR3 nucleotide sequence: TGTGCCAGCAGCCGAGGTCGGGTCGGGCCTTCCTACGAGCAGTACTTC. This gives the protein CASSRGRVGPSYEQYF. The full variable domain, in which reference TRBV7-8 and TRBJ2-7 provide the parts outside the CDR3, is GAGVSQSPRYKVAKRGQDVALRCDPISGHVSLFWYQQALGQGPEFLTYFQNEAQLDKSGLPSDRFFAERPEGSVSTLKIQRTQQEDSAVYLCASSRGRVGPSYEQYFGPGTRLTVT.

The rearrangement links TRBV2 to TRBJ2-7, with no clear D. The V and J ends lost 4 bases and 7 bases respectively, with 5 bases between them. This CDR3 contains 10 residues. Germline loops: CDR1 SNHLY, CDR2 FYNNEI. This CDR3 is CASSGKEQYF. The DNA of the CDR3 is TGTGCCAGCAGTGGGAAAGAGCAGTACTTC.

The V and J genes are TRBV6-5 and TRBJ1-2; TRBD1 might be the D (5 bases). Trimming shortened V by 6 bases and J by 6 bases, and 17 bases separated the two germline ends. CDR1 and CDR2 (germline): MNHEY, SVGAGI. CDR3 length equals 14 residues. CDR3 loop: CASSPLDRINGYTF. The DNA for the CDR3 is TGTGCCAGCAGCCCTCTCGACAGAATAAATGGCTACACCTTC.